The 5 T cell receptor beta chains below all came from one sample that was sequenced in a study of blood T cell repertoires in COVID-19. Only in-frame clones appear in the TCRdb table, and some are missing; sequencing was by immunoSEQ multiplex PCR. In the table there are 340,000 or so clones, roughly 91% of which are singletons. The specimen sequenced was peripheral blood. The receptors originated from a man between 45 and 60 years old with active or convalescent COVID-19.

This chain joins TRBV6-2 or TRBV6-3 and TRBJ2-3, with 7 bases aligning to TRBD2. Germline assignment: CDR1 MNHEY and CDR2 SVGEGT. With 6 bases clipped from V and 2 bases from J, the junction kept 11 bases outside the gene matches. The CDR3 is 16 amino acids. This CDR3 is CASSPPERGLTDTQYF. For the CDR3, the DNA is TGTGCCAGCAGCCCTCCGGAGCGGGGCCTCACAGATACGCAGTATTTT.

The chain links TRBV27 to TRBJ2-1; D might be TRBD2 (5 bases). Germline-derived CDR1 and CDR2 are MNHEY and SMNVEV (reference sequence). The CDR3 is made up of 16 amino acids. V was shortened by 6 bases and J by 1 base, with 16 bases between the two germline ends. CDR3 residues: CASSPRTVPSYNEQFF. The CDR3 nucleotides are TGTGCCAGCAGCCCCAGGACTGTTCCATCCTACAATGAGCAGTTCTTC.

This clone was recorded once. The chain uses TRBV7-2 and TRBJ2-4; D is uncertain. Germline V gene data show CDR1 as SGHTA and CDR2 as FQGNSA. The CDR3 runs 15 residues. V was pared by 2 bases and J by 5 bases, with 13 bases between. The CDR3 protein is CASSLSGQIQNIQYF. Here the CDR3 DNA reads TGTGCCAGCAGCTTATCAGGCCAGATCCAAAACATTCAGTACTTC.

This clone was found once. This sequence joins TRBV24-1 and TRBJ2-1, with TRBD1 as a possible D gene (6 bases). The V end was cut by 1 base, the J end by 7 bases, with 10 bases between. The CDR3 contains 14 residues. Looked up from germline, CDR1 is KGHDR and CDR2 is SFDVKD. In nucleotides, the CDR3 is TGTGCCACCAGTGATTTAGGGGGTTGGAATGAGCAGTTCTTC. Encoded protein: CATSDLGGWNEQFF.

This chain connects TRBV15 to TRBJ1-4; D may be TRBD1 (6 bases). Germline CDR1 LNHNV, CDR2 YYDKDF (reference sequence). This CDR3 has 13 residues. Deletions cut 6 bases from V and 13 bases from J, with 18 bases between. The CDR3 sequence: CATRTDSTTGLFF. In DNA form, the CDR3 reads TGTGCCACCAGAACGGATTCTACGACAGGACTGTTTTTT.